The next 3 T cell receptor beta chains were all read from a single sample in a study of Ad26.COV2.S vaccination and SARS-CoV-2 variants. Treatment reported: 15 to 20 received Ad26.COV2.S at low or high dose, single or two shots; 5 received placebo; per-sample allocation not given. Sample collection was performed on day 63 after the first vaccine or placebo injection. The method was immunoSEQ multiplex PCR; TCRdb's version includes in-frame clones alone and lacks a portion of them. The table records hundreds of thousands of clones, roughly 91% of them present only once. Sequences were derived from peripheral blood, sampled in a trial of Ad26.COV2.S vaccine versus placebo. These receptors were collected from a person between 18 and 59 years old who received the Ad26.COV2.S COVID-19 vaccine or a placebo.

The rearrangement joins TRBV5-6 to TRBJ1-1, with D hard to call. Germline CDR1 is SGHDT and CDR2 is YYEEEE. This CDR3 comprises 13 residues. The ends were cut back, 4 bases at V and 4 bases at J, with 11 bases in the middle. In nucleotides, the CDR3 is TGTGCCAGCAGCCCGGAGACGTCCACTGAAGCTTTCTTT. This gives the protein CASSPETSTEAFF.

This chain connects TRBV6-1 to TRBJ1-2; no reliable D call. The ends were cut back, 1 base at V and 7 bases at J, with 10 bases in the middle. From germline, CDR1 is MNHNS and CDR2 SASEGT. The CDR3 has 13 residues. The CDR3 DNA follows: TGTGCCAGCAGTGAAGGAGGCCACTCTGGCTACACCTTC. Its translation is CASSEGGHSGYTF.

The chain joins TRBV5-6 to TRBJ2-7; maybe TRBD1 (6 bases). Germline CDR1 reads SGHDT; CDR2 reads YYEEEE. Trimming pared 0 bases from V and 5 bases from J, leaving 12 bases between. The CDR3 is 14 amino acids. CDR3 DNA sequence: TGTGCCAGCAGCTTGGCCAGGGGACACGACGAGCAGTACTTC. Protein: CASSLARGHDEQYF.